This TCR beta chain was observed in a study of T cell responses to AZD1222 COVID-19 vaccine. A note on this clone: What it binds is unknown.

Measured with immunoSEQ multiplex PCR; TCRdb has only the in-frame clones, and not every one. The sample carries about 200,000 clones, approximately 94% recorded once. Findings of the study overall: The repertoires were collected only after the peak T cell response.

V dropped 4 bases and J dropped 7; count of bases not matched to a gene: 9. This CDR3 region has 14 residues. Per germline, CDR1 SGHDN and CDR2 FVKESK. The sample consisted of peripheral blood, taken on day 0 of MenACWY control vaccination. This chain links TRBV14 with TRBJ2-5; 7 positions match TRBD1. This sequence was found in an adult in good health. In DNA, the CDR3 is TGTGCCAGCAGCCCTCGGACAGGCGCGGGGACCCAGTACTTC. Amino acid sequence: CASSPRTGAGTQYF.